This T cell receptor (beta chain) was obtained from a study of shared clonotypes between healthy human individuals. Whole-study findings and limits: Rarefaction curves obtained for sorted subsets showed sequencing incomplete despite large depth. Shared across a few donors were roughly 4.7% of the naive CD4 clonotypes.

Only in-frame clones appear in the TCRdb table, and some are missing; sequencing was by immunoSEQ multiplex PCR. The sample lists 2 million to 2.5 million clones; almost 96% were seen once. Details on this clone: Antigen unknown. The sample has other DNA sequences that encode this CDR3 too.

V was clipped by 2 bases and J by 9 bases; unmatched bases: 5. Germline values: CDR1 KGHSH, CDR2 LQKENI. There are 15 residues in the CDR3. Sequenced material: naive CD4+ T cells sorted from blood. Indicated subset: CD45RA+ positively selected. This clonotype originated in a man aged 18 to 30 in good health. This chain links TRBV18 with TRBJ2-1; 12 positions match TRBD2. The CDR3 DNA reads TGTGCCAGCTCACCATCTAGCGGGGGGGCCGTTGAGCAGTTCTTC. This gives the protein CASSPSSGGAVEQFF.